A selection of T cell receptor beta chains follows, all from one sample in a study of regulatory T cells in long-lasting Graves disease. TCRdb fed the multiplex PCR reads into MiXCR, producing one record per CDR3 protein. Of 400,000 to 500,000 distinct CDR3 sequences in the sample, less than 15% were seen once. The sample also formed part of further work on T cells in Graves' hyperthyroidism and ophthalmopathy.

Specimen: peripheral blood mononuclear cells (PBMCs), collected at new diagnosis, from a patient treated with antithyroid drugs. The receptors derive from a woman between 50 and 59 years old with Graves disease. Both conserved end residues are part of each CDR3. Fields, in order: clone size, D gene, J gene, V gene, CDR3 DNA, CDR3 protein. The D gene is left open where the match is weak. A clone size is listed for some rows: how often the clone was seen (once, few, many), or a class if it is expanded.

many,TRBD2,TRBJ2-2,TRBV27,TGTGCCAGCAGTTCTAGCGGGAGTGGCACCGGGGAGCTGTTTTTT,CASSSSGSGTGELFF
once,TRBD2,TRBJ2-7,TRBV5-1,TGCGCCAGCAGCCCAAGGACTAGTGTCTACGAGCAGTACTTC,CASSPRTSVYEQYF
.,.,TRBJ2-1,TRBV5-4,TGTGCCAGCAGCTCGGCTATTGGCACCTACAATGAGCAGTTCTTC,CASSSAIGTYNEQFF
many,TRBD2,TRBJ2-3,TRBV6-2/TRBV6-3,TGTGCCAGCACCGTGGGACTAGCGGAAACAGATACGCAGTATTTT,CASTVGLAETDTQYF
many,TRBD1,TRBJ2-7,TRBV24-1,TGTGCCACCAGCCCCGGGACAGGGGCCTACGAGCAGTACTTC,CATSPGTGAYEQYF
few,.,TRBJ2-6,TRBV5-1,TGCGCCAGCAGCATAGAGGGTTCCTCTGGGGCCAACGTCCTGACTTTC,CASSIEGSSGANVLTF
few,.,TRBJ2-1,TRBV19,TGTGCCAGTACGGGCGGGAATGAGCAGTTCTTC,CASTGGNEQFF
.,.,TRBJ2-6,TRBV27,TGTGCCAGCAGTTTATGGGGACAAACTGGGGCCAACGTCCTGACTTTC,CASSLWGQTGANVLTF
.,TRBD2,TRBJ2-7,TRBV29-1,TGCAGCGTTGAAGGAGGGACTAGCGGCTCCTACGAGCAGTACTTC,CSVEGGTSGSYEQYF
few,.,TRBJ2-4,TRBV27,TGTGCCAGCAGTTTAACGGGGCCCTCCGATTATGCCAAAAACATTCAGTACTTC,CASSLTGPSDYAKNIQYF
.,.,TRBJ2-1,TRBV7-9,TGTGCCAGCAGCTTGTACGGGACTGGGCTCTACAATGAGCAGTTCTTC,CASSLYGTGLYNEQFF
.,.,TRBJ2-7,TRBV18,TGTGCCAGCCGCGGGACAGCGGCCTACAAGCAGTACTTC,CASRGTAAYKQYF
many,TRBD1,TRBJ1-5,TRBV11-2,TGTGCCAGCAGCTCAGGGGGGGGCAATCAGCCCCAGCATTTT,CASSSGGGNQPQHF
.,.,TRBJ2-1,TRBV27,TGTGCCAGCAGTTCGGTAGCGGAAAGGAAGCAGTTCTTC,CASSSVAERKQFF
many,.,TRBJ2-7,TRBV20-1,TGCAGTGCTAGAGTTGGGGGGACAGTCTCCTACGAGCAGTACTTC,CSARVGGTVSYEQYF
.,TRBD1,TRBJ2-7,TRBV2,TGTGCCAGCAGCAACGGACAGGGTGGGGTATACGAGCAGTACTTC,CASSNGQGGVYEQYF
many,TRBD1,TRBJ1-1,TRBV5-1,TGCGCCAGCAGGATGTTGGACAGGCCGAACACTGAAGCTTTCTTT,CASRMLDRPNTEAFF
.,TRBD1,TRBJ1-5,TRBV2,TGTGCCAGCAGTGACCAGGGGGCGAGGGGTCAGCCCCAGCATTTT,CASSDQGARGQPQHF
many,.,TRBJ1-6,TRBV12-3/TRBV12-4,TGTGCCAGCAGATATGGACCCCTCAATTCACCCCTCCACTTT,CASRYGPLNSPLHF
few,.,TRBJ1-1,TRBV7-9,TGTGCCAGCAGCTTAAACAGACTCTTGAACACTGAAGCTTTCTTT,CASSLNRLLNTEAFF
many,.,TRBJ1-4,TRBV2,TGTGCCAGCAGTGGTCAGACGTCTACTAATGAAAAACTGTTTTTT,CASSGQTSTNEKLFF
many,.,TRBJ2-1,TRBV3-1,TGTGCCAGCAGCGTATACGGGACTCTCTACAATGAGCAGTTCTTC,CASSVYGTLYNEQFF
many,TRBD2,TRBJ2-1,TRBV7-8,TGTGCCAGCAGCTTAGGAGGTGCGGGGGTTAGCTCCTACAATGAGCAGTTCTTC,CASSLGGAGVSSYNEQFF
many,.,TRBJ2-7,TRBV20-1,TGCAGTGCATCCCTCTCAGGGACCTACGAGCAGTACTTC,CSASLSGTYEQYF
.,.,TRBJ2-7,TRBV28,TGTGCCAGCAGTTTGGAGACCGGGCAGTCTTACGAGCAGTACTTC,CASSLETGQSYEQYF
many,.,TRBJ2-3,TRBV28,TGTGCCAGCAGCACGATGCGGAGGGGCCCTTGGACGCAGTATTTT,CASSTMRRGPWTQYF
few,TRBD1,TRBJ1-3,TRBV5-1,TGCGCCAGCAGCTCGACCGGACAGGGCTCTGGAAACACCATATATTTT,CASSSTGQGSGNTIYF
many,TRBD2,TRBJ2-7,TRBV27,TGTGCCAGCAGTCACCCGGTGGCTAGCGGGAGTTACGAGCAGTACTTC,CASSHPVASGSYEQYF
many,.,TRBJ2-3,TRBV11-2,TGTGCCAGCAGCTCCTCGTATAGCACAGATACGCAGTATTTT,CASSSSYSTDTQYF
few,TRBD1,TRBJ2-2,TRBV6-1,TGTGCCAGCAGGGGACAGGGTAGCACCGGGGAGCTGTTTTTT,CASRGQGSTGELFF
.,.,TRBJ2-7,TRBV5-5,TGTGCCAGCAGCTTGGCCTTCAGCTTTTTAACCTACGAGCAGTACTTC,CASSLAFSFLTYEQYF
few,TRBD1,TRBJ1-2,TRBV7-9,TGTGCCAGCAGTCCAGGGGGCTTTAACTATGGCTACACCTTC,CASSPGGFNYGYTF
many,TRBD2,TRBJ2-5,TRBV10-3,TGTGCCATCAGATCTAGCGGGTCGACCGGCCAAGAGACCCAGTACTTC,CAIRSSGSTGQETQYF
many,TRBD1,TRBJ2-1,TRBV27,TGTGCCAGCAGAAAAGGGTCAGGGGGCGGTGAGCAGTTCTTC,CASRKGSGGGEQFF
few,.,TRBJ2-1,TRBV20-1,TGCAGTGCTAGCGGTACTGACCCTAATGAGCAGTTCTTC,CSASGTDPNEQFF
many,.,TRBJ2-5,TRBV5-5,TGTGCCAGCAGCGATCACCAACAGGGCTGGGAGACCCAGTACTTC,CASSDHQQGWETQYF
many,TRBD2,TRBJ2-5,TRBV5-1,TGCGCCAGCAGTCCGGGACTAGCTCCAGAGGGGGAGACCCAGTACTTC,CASSPGLAPEGETQYF
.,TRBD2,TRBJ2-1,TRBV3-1,TGTGCCAGCAGCCCGTACGAGACTAGCGGGGGGGACAATGAGCAGTTCTTC,CASSPYETSGGDNEQFF
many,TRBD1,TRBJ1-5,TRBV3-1,TGTGCCAACCTACCAGGGGGCAGTATCAATCAGCCCCAGCATTTT,CANLPGGSINQPQHF
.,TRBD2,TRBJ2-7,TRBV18,TGTGCCAGCTCACCACCGGGACTAGCGGGACCTGGGACCTACGAGCAGTACTTC,CASSPPGLAGPGTYEQYF
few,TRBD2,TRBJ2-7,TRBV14,TGTGCCAGCAGCCACGCTAGCGGGCAGTCTCCCTACGAGCAGTACTTC,CASSHASGQSPYEQYF
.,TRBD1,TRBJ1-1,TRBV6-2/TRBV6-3,TGTGCCAGCAGTGAGGGGACAGGTTCGAACACTGAAGCTTTCTTT,CASSEGTGSNTEAFF